The source of this T cell receptor beta chain is a study of OX40 agonist ivuxolimab in advanced cancers. Whole-study findings and limits: More expanded clones were seen, on average, in CD8+ T cells than in CD4+.

As concerns this clone: Antigen: not known.

Excluded were patients having autoimmune disease history or systemic immunosuppression. Only in-frame clones appear in the TCRdb table, and some are missing; sequencing was by immunoSEQ multiplex PCR. The sample holds tens of thousands of clones, 88% seen once. CDR3 length: 12 residues. CDR1 is MDHEN and CDR2 is SYDVKM in the germline V gene. The V and J ends lost 6 bases and 4 bases respectively, with 9 bases between them. The sequence derives from an adult with an advanced solid tumor such as melanoma, head and neck, liver or kidney cancer. J is TRBJ1-1 and V is TRBV28, with D unclear. Material: CD4+ or CD8+ T cells sorted from blood, obtained in a trial of the OX40 agonist ivuxolimab. This chain's CDR3 is CASSLVGTEAFF. The CDR3 DNA is TGTGCCAGCAGCCTTGTTGGCACTGAAGCTTTCTTT.